The TCR beta chain described here comes from a study of technical replicates of blood from several donors. TCRdb's copy holds only in-frame clones and misses some; the assay was immunoSEQ multiplex PCR. The sample shows over 10,000 clones, 94% of them seen only once. This CDR3 comprises 14 residues. The V and J ends lost 5 bases and 3 bases, in that order; junction bases with no gene match: 8. CDR1 and CDR2 from the germline V gene are GTSNPN and SVGIG (reference sequence). The sample was PBMCs. The clonotype comes from a human donor in good health. The V gene is TRBV30, the J gene TRBJ2-7, with 9 bases fitting TRBD2. The CDR3 DNA is TGTGCCTGGCGGGGCACTAGCGGGCTCTACGAGCAGTACTTC. Translation: CAWRGTSGLYEQYF.